Given below is one T cell receptor (beta chain) in context. The data belong to a study of T cell clones after liver transplantation. Study summary: HCV positivity affected three of eight recipients; the rest lacked autoimmune or viral indications. Subjects received no induction therapy and standard immunosuppression until randomization at 12-24 months post-transplant. Timepoints were pre-transplant, pre-withdrawal, and after withdrawal was completed or failed.

Germline CDR1 is SGDLS and CDR2 is YYNGEE. The CDR3 has 14 amino acids. Trimming removed 4 bases from V and 7 bases from J; junction bases left unmatched: 3. Generated by immunoSEQ multiplex PCR, the TCRdb table keeps only in-frame clones and is missing some. The sample includes about 75,000 clones, roughly 84% seen only once; the top ten take 2% to 2.5%. The rearrangement links TRBV9 to TRBJ1-6, with 9 bases identical to TRBD1. The receptor's source is a human patient who received a liver transplant. Some T cells may have originated in the graft donor. Here the sequenced sample was CD4+ T cells from blood, taken roughly 48 months after liver transplant. As DNA, the CDR3 is TGTGCCAGCAGCCCACAGGGGGCAAATTCACCCCTCCACTTT. Amino acids: CASSPQGANSPLHF.